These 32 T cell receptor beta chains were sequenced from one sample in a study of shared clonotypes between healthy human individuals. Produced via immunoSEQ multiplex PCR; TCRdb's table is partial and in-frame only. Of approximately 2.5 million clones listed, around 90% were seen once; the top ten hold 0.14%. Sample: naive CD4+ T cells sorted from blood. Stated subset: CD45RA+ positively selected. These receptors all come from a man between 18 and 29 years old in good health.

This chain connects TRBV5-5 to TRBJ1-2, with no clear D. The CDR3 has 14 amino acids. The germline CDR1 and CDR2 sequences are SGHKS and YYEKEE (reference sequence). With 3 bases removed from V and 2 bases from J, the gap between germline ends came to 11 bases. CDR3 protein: CASSSPAGNYGYTF. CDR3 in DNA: TGTGCCAGCAGCTCACCGGCGGGGAACTATGGCTACACCTTC.

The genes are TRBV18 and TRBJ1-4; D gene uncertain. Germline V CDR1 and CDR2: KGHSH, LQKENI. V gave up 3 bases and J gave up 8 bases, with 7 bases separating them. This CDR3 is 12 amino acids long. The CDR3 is CASSPQREKLFF. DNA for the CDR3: TGTGCCAGCTCACCCCAAAGGGAAAAACTGTTTTTT.

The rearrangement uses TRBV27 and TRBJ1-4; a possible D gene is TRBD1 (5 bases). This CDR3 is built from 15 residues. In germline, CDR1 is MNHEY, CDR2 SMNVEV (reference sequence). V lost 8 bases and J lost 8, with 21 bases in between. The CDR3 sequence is CASCRTGAGREKLFF. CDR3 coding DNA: TGTGCCAGCTGCAGAACCGGGGCAGGGAGGGAAAAACTGTTTTTT.

For the CDR3, the DNA is TGTGCCAGCGTAGCGGGCCGGACCCAAGAGACCCAGTACTTC. This encodes CASVAGRTQETQYF. The rearrangement links TRBV2 to TRBJ2-5; 7 bases agree with TRBD2. From germline, CDR1 is SNHLY and CDR2 FYNNEI. The CDR3 has 14 amino acids. Trimming took 8 bases from V and 1 from J; bases not matched to a gene: 7.

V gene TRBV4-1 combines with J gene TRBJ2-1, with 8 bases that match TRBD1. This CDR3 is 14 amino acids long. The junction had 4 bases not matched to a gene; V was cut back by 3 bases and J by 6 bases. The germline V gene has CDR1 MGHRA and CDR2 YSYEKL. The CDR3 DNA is TGCGCCAGCAGCCACCCGGACAGGGCCAATGAGCAGTTCTTC. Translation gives CASSHPDRANEQFF.

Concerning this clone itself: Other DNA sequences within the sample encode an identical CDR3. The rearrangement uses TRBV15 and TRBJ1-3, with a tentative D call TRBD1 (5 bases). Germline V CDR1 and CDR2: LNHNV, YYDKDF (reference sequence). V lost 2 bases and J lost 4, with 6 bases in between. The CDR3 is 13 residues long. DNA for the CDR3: TGTGCCACCAGCAGACAGGGAGGAAACACCATATATTTT. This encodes CATSRQGGNTIYF.

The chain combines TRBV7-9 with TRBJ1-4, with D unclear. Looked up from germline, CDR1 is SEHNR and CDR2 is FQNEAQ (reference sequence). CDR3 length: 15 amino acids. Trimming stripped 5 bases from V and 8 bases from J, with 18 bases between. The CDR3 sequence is CASSQRVGSSEKLFF. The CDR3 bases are TGTGCCAGCAGCCAGAGGGTAGGGTCTTCGGAAAAACTGTTTTTT. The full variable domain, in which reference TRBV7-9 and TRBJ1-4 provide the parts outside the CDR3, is DTGVSQNPRHKITKRGQNVTFRCDPISEHNRLYWYRQTLGQGPEFLTYFQNEAQLEKSRLLSDRFSAERPKGSFSTLEIQRTEQGDSAMYLCASSQRVGSSEKLFFGSGTQLSVL.

The CDR3 is CASSEMRGFPYEQYF. CDR3 sequence (DNA): TGTGCCAGCAGTGAAATGAGGGGTTTCCCCTACGAGCAGTACTTC. The chain is built from TRBV6-1 and TRBJ2-7; either TRBD1 or TRBD2 may supply D (5 bases each). This CDR3 spans 15 amino acids. The germline V gene has CDR1 MNHNS and CDR2 SASEGT. The V gene lost 2 bases and the J gene lost 2 bases, with 13 bases spanning the gap.

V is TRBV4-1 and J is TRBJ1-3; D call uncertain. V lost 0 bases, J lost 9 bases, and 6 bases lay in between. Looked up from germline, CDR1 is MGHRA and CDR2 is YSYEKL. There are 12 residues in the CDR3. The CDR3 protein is CASSQEASTIYF. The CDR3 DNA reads TGCGCCAGCAGCCAAGAGGCAAGCACCATATATTTT.

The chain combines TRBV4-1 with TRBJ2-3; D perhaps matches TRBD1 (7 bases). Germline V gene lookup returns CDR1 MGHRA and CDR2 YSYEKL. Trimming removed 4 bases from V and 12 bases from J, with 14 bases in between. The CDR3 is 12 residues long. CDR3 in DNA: TGCGCCAGCAGCCCCCAGGGGGGCCCCCAGTATTTT. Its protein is CASSPQGGPQYF.

The CDR3 region has the DNA TGTGCCAGCCGAATGGACCTAAATCCCTTCTTT. This codes for CASRMDLNPFF. The V and J genes are TRBV18 and TRBJ1-1, with D unclear. The V gene's germline CDR1 is KGHSH and CDR2 LQKENI. The CDR3 is 11 amino acids. Trimming left V 8 bases short and J 14 bases short, with 18 bases between.

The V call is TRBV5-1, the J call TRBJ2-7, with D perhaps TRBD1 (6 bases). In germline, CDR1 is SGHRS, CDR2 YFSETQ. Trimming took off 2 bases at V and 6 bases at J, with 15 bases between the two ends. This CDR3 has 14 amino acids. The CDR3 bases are TGCGCCAGCAGCTTAATTCCGGGGACACTCGAGCAGTACTTC. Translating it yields CASSLIPGTLEQYF.

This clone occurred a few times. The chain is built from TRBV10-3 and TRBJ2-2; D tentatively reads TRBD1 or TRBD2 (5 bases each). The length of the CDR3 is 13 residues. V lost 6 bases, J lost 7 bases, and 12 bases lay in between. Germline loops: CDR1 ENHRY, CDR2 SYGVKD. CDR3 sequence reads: CAIRFRDDGELFF. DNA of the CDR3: TGTGCCATCAGATTTCGGGACGACGGGGAGCTGTTTTTT.

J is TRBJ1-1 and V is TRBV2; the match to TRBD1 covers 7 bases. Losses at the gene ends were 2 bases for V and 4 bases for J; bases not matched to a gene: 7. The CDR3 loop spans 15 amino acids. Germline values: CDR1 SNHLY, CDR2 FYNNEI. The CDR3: CASSERGRGGTEAFF. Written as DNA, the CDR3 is TGTGCCAGCAGTGAAAGGGGGCGAGGAGGCACTGAAGCTTTCTTT.

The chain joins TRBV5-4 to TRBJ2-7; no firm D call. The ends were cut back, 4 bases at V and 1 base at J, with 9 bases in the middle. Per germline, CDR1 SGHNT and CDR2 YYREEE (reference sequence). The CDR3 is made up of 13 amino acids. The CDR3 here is CASSLSTSYEQYF. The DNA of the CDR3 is TGTGCCAGCAGCCTAAGTACATCCTACGAGCAGTACTTC.

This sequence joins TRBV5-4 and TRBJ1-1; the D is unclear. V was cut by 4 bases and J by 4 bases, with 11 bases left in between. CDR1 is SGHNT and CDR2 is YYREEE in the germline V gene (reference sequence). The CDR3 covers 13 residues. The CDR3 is CASSLSPTTEAFF. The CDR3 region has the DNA TGTGCCAGCAGCCTCTCTCCGACCACTGAAGCTTTCTTT.

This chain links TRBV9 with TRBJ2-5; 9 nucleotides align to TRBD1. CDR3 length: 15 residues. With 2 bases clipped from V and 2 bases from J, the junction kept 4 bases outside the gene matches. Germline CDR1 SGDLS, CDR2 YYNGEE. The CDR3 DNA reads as TGTGCCAGCAGCGTTAGGACAGGGGATCAAGAGACCCAGTACTTC. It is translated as CASSVRTGDQETQYF.

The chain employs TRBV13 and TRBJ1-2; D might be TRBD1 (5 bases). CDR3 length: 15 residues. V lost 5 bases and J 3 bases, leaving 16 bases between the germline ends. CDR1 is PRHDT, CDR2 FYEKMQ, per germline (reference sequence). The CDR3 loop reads CASSHPGLGDYGYTF. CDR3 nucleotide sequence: TGTGCCAGCAGCCACCCGGGACTCGGGGACTATGGCTACACCTTC.

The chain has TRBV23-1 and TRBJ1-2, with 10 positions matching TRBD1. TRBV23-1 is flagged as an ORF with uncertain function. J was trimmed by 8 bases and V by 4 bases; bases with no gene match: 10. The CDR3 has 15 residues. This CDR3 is CASSRGTGARRGYTF. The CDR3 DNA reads TGCGCCAGCAGTCGAGGGACAGGGGCGCGGAGAGGCTACACCTTC.

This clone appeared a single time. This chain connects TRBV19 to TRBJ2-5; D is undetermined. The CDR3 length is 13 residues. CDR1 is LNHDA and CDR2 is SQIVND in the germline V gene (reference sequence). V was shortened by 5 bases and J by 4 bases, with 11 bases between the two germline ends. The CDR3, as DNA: TGTGCCAGTAGTCCGGGCAGCAGAGAGACCCAGTACTTC. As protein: CASSPGSRETQYF.

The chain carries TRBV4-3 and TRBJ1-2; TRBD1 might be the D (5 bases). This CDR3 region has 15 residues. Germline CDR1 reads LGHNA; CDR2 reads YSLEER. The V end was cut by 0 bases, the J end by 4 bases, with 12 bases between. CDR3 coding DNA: TGCGCCAGCAGCCAAGAGGCAGGGCCCCTCTATGGCTACACCTTC. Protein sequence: CASSQEAGPLYGYTF.

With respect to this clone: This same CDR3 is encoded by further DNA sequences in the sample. Here the CDR3 DNA reads TGTGCCAGCAGTTTGACGGTAACTAATGAAAAACTGTTTTTT. This translates into CASSLTVTNEKLFF. The rearrangement uses TRBV6-1 and TRBJ1-4; no reliable D call. The CDR3 consists of 14 residues. Germline assignment: CDR1 MNHNS and CDR2 SASEGT. Trimming removed 5 bases at V and 1 base at J, with 8 bases between.

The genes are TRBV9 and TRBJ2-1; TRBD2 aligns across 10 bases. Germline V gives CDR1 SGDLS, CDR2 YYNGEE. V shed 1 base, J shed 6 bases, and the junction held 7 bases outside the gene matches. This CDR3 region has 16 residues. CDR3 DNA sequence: TGTGCCAGCAGCGTATACCTAGCGGGGGCCTTCAATGAGCAGTTCTTC. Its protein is CASSVYLAGAFNEQFF.

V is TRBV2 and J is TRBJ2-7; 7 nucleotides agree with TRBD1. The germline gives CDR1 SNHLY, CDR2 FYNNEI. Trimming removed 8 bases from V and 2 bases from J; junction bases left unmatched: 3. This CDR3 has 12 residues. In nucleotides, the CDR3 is TGTGCCAGCCGGGACAGCGCCTACGAGCAGTACTTC. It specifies CASRDSAYEQYF.

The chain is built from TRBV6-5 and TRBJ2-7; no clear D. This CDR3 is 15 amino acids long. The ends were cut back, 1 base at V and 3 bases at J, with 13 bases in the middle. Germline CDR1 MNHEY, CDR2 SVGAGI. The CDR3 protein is CASSYFGQAIYEQYF. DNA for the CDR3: TGTGCCAGCAGTTACTTCGGGCAGGCGATCTACGAGCAGTACTTC.

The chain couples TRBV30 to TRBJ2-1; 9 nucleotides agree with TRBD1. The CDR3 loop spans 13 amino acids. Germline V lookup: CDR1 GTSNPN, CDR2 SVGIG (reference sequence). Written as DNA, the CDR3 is TGTGCTCGTGGCCGACAGGGGGGGGATGAGCAGTTCTTC. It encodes CARGRQGGDEQFF.

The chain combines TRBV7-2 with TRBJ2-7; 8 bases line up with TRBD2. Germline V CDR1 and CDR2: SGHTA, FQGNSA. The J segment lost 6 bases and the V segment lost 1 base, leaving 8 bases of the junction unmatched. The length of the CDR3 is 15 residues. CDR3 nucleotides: TGTGCCAGCAGCTTAGGTCCAACTAGCGGCGCCGAGCAGTACTTC. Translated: CASSLGPTSGAEQYF.

CDR3 DNA sequence: TGTGCCAGCAGTGAATACGGGATTAACACTGAAGCTTTCTTT. This translates into CASSEYGINTEAFF. This chain links TRBV25-1 with TRBJ1-1; D gene uncertain. Trimming left V 0 bases short and J 2 bases short, with 7 bases between. The CDR3 has 14 residues. Germline-derived CDR1 and CDR2 are MGHDK and SYGVNS.

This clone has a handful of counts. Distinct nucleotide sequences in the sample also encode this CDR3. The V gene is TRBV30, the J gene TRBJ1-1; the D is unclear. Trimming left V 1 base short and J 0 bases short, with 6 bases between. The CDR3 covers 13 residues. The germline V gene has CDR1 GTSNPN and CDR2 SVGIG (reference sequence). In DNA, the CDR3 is TGTGCCTGGAGTGGAGACCTGAACACTGAAGCTTTCTTT. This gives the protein CAWSGDLNTEAFF.

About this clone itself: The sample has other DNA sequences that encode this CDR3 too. The CDR3 DNA reads TGTGCCAGCAGCCTCGAGGGGGTTAGCAATCAGCCCCAGCATTTT. This encodes CASSLEGVSNQPQHF. The genes are TRBV5-5 and TRBJ1-5; possibly TRBD1 for D (6 bases). The CDR3 extends over 15 amino acids. V gave up 4 bases and J gave up 0 bases, with 11 bases separating them. Germline V gene sequence: CDR1 SGHKS, CDR2 YYEKEE (reference sequence).

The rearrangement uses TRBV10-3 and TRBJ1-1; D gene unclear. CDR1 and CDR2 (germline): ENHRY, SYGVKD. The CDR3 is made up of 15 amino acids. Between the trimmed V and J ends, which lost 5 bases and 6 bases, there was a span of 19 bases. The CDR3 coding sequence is TGTGCCATCAGTCCGTCGGAGGGCAGGAAATCTGAAGCTTTCTTT. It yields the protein CAISPSEGRKSEAFF.

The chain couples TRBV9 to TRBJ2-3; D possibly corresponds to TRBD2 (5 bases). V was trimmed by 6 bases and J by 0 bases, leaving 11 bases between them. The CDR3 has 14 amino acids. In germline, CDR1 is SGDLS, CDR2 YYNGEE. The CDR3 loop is CASNRDTSTDTQYF. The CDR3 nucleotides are TGTGCCAGCAATCGGGATACAAGCACAGATACGCAGTATTTT.